This T cell receptor beta chain was captured in a study of T cell clusters in autoimmune cytopenias. Broader study findings: Active autoimmune hepatitis patients had about 3.3-fold fewer exclusive TRB clusters than healthy donors. Primary autoimmune cytopenia patients seemingly lacked the physiological T cell clusters found in healthy donors.

By frequency, this clonotype is medium-sized. Its antigen remains unidentified. TRB was amplified by touch-down multiplex PCR, primer pools A and B combined. Following a re-call of the multiplex PCR reads, TCRdb has one entry per CDR3 protein and lacks DNA. This specimen shows about 2,800 distinct CDR3 sequences; the ten leading clones hold 9.3%. CDR1 is MNHNS, CDR2 SASEGT, per germline. This CDR3 has 15 residues. Each sample's input was about 270 ng genomic DNA, some 34,000 genome equivalents. The specimen was peripheral blood. This TCR came from a human donor with an autoimmune cytopenia or autoimmune hepatitis (not recorded which). This chain connects TRBV6-1 to TRBJ2-6. The CDR3 protein is CASSPFGSGANVLTF.